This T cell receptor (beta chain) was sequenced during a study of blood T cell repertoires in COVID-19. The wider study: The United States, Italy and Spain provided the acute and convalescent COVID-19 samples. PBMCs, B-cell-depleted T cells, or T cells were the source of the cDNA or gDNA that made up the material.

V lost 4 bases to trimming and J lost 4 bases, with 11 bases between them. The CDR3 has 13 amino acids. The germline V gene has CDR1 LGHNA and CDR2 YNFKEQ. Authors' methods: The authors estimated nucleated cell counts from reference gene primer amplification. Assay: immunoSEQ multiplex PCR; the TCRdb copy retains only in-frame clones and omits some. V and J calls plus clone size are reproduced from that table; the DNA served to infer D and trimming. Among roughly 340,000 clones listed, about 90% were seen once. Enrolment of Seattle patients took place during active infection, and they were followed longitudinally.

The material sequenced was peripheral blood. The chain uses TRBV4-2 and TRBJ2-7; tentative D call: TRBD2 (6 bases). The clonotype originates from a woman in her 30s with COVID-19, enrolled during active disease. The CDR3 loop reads CASSPLRGYEQYF. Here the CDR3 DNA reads TGTGCCAGCAGCCCCCTCCGGGGGTACGAGCAGTACTTC.